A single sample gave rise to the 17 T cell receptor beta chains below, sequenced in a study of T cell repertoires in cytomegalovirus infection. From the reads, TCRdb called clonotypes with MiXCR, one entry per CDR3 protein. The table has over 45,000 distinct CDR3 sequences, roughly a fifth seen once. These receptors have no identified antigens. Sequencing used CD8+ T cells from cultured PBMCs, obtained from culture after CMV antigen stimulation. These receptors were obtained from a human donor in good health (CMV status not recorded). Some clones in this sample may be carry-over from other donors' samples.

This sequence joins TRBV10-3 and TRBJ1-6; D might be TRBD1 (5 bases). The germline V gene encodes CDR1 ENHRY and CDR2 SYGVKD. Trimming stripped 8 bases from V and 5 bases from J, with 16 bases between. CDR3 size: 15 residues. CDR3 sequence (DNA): TGTGCCATCGGCGAGGGGATCAGGGATAATTCACCCCTCCACTTT. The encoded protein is CAIGEGIRDNSPLHF.

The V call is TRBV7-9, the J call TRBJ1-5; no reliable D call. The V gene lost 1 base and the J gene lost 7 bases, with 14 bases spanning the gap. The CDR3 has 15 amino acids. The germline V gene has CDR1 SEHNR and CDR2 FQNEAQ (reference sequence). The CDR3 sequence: CASSLGASNIQPQHF. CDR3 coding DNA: TGTGCCAGCAGCTTAGGGGCGTCAAATATCCAGCCCCAGCATTTT.

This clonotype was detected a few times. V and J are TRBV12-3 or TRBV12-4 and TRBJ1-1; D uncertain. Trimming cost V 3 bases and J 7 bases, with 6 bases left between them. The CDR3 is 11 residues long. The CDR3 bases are TGTGCCAGCAGTTTTTCTTATGAAGCTTTCTTT. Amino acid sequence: CASSFSYEAFF.

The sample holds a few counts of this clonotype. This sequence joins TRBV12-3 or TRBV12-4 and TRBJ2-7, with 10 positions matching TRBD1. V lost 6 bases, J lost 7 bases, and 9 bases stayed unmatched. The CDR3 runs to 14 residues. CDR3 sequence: CASRPGQGRWEQYF. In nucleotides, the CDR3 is TGTGCCAGCAGACCGGGACAGGGGCGCTGGGAGCAGTACTTC.

In DNA, the CDR3 is TGTGCCAGCAGTCCCCTCGGGGGAGGGGGCATTAATCAGCCCCAGCATTTT. The encoded protein is CASSPLGGGGINQPQHF. The gene calls are TRBV27 and TRBJ1-5, with 7 bases fitting TRBD1. The junction had 14 bases not matched to a gene; V was cut back by 5 bases and J by 4 bases. Germline CDR1 and CDR2: MNHEY and SMNVEV (reference sequence). The CDR3 has 17 residues.

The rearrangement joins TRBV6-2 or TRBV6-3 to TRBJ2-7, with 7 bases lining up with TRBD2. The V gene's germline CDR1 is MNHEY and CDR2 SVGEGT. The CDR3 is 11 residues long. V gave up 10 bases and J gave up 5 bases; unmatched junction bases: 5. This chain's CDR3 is CATRTSHEQYF. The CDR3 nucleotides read TGTGCCACCCGGACTAGTCACGAGCAGTACTTC.

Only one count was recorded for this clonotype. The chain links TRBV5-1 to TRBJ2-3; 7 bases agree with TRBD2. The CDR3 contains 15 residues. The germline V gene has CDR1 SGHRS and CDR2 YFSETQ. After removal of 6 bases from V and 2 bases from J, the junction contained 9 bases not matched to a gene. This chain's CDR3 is CASTYRGVDTDTQYF. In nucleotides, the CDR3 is TGCGCCAGCACCTATCGGGGGGTAGACACAGATACGCAGTATTTT.

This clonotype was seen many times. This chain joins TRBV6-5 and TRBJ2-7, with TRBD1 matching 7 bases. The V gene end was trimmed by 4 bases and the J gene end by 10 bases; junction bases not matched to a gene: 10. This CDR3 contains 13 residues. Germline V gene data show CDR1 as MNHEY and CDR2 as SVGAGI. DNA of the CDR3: TGTGCCAGCAGTTCAGGGGGTACTAGAAGACAGTACTTC. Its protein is CASSSGGTRRQYF.

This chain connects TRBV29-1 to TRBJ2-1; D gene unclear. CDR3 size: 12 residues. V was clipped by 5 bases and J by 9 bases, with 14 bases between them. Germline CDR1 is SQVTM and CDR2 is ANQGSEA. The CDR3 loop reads CSVRAARSEQFF. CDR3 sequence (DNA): TGCAGCGTTCGGGCCGCGCGAAGTGAGCAGTTCTTC.

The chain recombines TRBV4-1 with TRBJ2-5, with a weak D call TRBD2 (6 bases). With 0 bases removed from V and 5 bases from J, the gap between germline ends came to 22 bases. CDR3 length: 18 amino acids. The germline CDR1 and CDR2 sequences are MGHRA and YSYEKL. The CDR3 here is CASSQDPSHAVGGETQYF. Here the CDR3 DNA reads TGCGCCAGCAGCCAAGATCCCTCACACGCAGTAGGAGGGGAGACCCAGTACTTC.

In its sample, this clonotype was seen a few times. The DNA of the CDR3 is TGTGCCAGCAGCCCCGGGACAGGGACTTCTGGAAACACCATATATTTT. Protein product: CASSPGTGTSGNTIYF. The chain links TRBV6-5 to TRBJ1-3, with 9 bases matching TRBD1. The germline V gene has CDR1 MNHEY and CDR2 SVGAGI. J was trimmed by 1 base and V by 6 bases; bases with no gene match: 7. This CDR3 region has 16 residues.

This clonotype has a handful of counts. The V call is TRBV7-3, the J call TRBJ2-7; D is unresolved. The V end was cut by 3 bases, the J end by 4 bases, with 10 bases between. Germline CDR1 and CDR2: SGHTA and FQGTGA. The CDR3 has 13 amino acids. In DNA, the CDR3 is TGTGCCAGCAGCTTGGGTCCCGGGTACGAGCAGTACTTC. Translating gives CASSLGPGYEQYF. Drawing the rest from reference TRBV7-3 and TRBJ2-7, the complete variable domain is GAGVSQTPSNKVTEKGKYVELRCDPISGHTALYWYRQSLGQGPEFLIYFQGTGAADDSGLPNDRFFAVRPEGSVSTLKIQRTERGDSAVYLCASSLGPGYEQYFGPGTRLTVT.

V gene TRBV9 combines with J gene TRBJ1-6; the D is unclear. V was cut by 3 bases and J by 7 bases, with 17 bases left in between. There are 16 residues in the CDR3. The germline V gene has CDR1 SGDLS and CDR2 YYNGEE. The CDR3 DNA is TGTGCCAGCAGCGCACGGGGAGGGCTGGGGAATTCACCCCTCCACTTT. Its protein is CASSARGGLGNSPLHF.

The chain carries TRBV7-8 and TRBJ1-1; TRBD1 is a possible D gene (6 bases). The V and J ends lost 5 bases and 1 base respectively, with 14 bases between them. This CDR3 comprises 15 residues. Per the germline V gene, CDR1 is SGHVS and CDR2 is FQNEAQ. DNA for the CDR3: TGTGCCAGCAGCCCCTCACGAGGGGGGAACACTGAAGCTTTCTTT. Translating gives CASSPSRGGNTEAFF. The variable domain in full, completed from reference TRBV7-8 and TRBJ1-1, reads GAGVSQSPRYKVAKRGQDVALRCDPISGHVSLFWYQQALGQGPEFLTYFQNEAQLDKSGLPSDRFFAERPEGSVSTLKIQRTQQEDSAVYLCASSPSRGGNTEAFFGQGTRLTVV.

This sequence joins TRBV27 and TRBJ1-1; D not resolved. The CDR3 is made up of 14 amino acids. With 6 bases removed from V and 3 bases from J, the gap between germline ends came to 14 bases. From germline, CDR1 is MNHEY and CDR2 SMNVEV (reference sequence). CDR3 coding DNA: TGTGCCAGCAGCGTCGGCGGGCGGGACACTGAAGCTTTCTTT. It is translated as CASSVGGRDTEAFF.

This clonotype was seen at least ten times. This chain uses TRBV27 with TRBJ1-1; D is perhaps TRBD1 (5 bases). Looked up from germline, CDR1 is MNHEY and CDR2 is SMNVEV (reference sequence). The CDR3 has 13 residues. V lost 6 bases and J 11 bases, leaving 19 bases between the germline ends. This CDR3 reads CASSPVGVWGAFF. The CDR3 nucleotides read TGTGCCAGCAGCCCGGTGGGGGTTTGGGGGGCTTTCTTT.

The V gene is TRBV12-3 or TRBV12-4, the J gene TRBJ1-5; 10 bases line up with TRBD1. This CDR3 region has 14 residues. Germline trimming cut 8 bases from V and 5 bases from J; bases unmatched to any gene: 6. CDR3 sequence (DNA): TGTGCCAGCGGCCCGACAGGGGGCTATCAGCCCCAGCATTTT. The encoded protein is CASGPTGGYQPQHF.